Presented here are 8 T cell receptor beta chains from one specimen sequenced in a study of blood T cell repertoires in COVID-19. The data were produced by immunoSEQ multiplex PCR, yet TCRdb's version contains in-frame clones alone and is incomplete. The sample shows more than 85,000 clones, around 85% of them seen only once. Sequencing input: peripheral blood. The receptors derive from a man of 80 years or more with active or convalescent COVID-19.

This chain joins TRBV5-1 and TRBJ1-6; D possibly corresponds to TRBD1 (6 bases). V was pared by 0 bases and J by 0 bases, with 13 bases between. The CDR3 length is 18 residues. The germline V gene encodes CDR1 SGHRS and CDR2 YFSETQ. CDR3 sequence reads: CASSLGRGPSSYNSPLHF. The DNA for the CDR3 is TGCGCCAGCAGCTTGGGCAGGGGCCCGAGCTCCTATAATTCACCCCTCCACTTT. Looking up the rest from reference TRBV5-1 and TRBJ1-6 gives the full variable domain: KAGVTQTPRYLIKTRGQQVTLSCSPISGHRSVSWYQQTPGQGLQFLFEYFSETQRNKGNFPGRFSGRQFSNSRSEMNVSTLELGDSALYLCASSLGRGPSSYNSPLHFGNGTRLTVT.

CDR3 sequence (DNA): TGTGCCAGCAGTCCTTACACCCATGGACAGGGGGCAGGAGGCTACACCTTC. Protein product: CASSPYTHGQGAGGYTF. The chain has TRBV27 and TRBJ1-2; TRBD1 matches at 11 bases. This CDR3 spans 17 amino acids. J lost 8 bases, V lost 5 bases, and 16 bases had no gene match. In germline, CDR1 is MNHEY, CDR2 SMNVEV (reference sequence).

The V call is TRBV5-1, the J call TRBJ1-5; weak D call: TRBD1 (6 bases). Deletions cut 0 bases from V and 2 bases from J, with 12 bases between. Looked up from germline, CDR1 is SGHRS and CDR2 is YFSETQ. CDR3 length: 16 residues. In nucleotides, the CDR3 is TGCGCCAGCAGCTTGGGGGCACAGGGCGGCAATCAGCCCCAGCATTTT. It specifies CASSLGAQGGNQPQHF.

The V call is TRBV27, the J call TRBJ1-1, with TRBD1 matching 9 bases. The CDR3 covers 18 residues. V lost 4 bases, J lost 1 base, and 13 bases stayed unmatched. Germline CDR1 MNHEY, CDR2 SMNVEV (reference sequence). The DNA for the CDR3 is TGTGCCAGCAGTTATAGCCTGGGACAGGGTAGGCAGAACACTGAAGCTTTCTTT. Protein sequence: CASSYSLGQGRQNTEAFF.

This clone has just one count. The gene calls are TRBV11-3 and TRBJ1-1, with TRBD1 identical over 8 bases. The length of the CDR3 is 14 residues. V was pared by 4 bases and J by 4 bases, with 5 bases of the junction left unmatched. Looked up from germline, CDR1 is SGHNT and CDR2 is YENEEA. The CDR3 nucleotides are TGTGCCAGCAGCTACAGGGGGACCCTCACTGAAGCTTTCTTT. It encodes CASSYRGTLTEAFF. Full variable domain (missing parts from reference TRBV11-3 and TRBJ1-1): EAGVVQSPRYKIIEKKQPVAFWCNPISGHNTLYWYLQNLGQGPELLIRYENEEAVDDSQLPKDRFSAERLKGVDSTLKIQPAELGDSAVYLCASSYRGTLTEAFFGQGTRLTVV.

This chain connects TRBV27 to TRBJ2-5; the match to TRBD1 covers 7 bases. CDR3 length equals 16 residues. Germline lookup yields CDR1 MNHEY and CDR2 SMNVEV (reference sequence). V lost 5 bases and J lost 0; bases outside the gene matches: 9. The CDR3 DNA reads TGTGCCAGCAGTACCGCCCGGGACAGCCACCAAGAGACCCAGTACTTC. Its protein is CASSTARDSHQETQYF.

V usage is TRBV5-1 and J usage is TRBJ1-2, with D possibly matching TRBD1 (6 bases). The germline CDR1 and CDR2 sequences are SGHRS and YFSETQ. The V and J ends lost 0 bases and 7 bases respectively, with 10 bases between them. CDR3 length: 13 amino acids. DNA of the CDR3: TGCGCCAGCAGCTTGGGGGGGCATCTTGGCTACACCTTC. Translated, it gives CASSLGGHLGYTF.

This rearrangement joins TRBV5-6 to TRBJ2-1; the match to TRBD1 covers 7 bases. CDR1 and CDR2 (germline): SGHDT, YYEEEE. This CDR3 contains 15 residues. Trimming at V came to 3 bases and at J to 6 bases, leaving 9 bases not matched to a gene. Written as DNA, the CDR3 is TGTGCCAGCAGCTGGTCCCATTCAGGGGGCAATGAGCAGTTCTTC. Translated: CASSWSHSGGNEQFF.